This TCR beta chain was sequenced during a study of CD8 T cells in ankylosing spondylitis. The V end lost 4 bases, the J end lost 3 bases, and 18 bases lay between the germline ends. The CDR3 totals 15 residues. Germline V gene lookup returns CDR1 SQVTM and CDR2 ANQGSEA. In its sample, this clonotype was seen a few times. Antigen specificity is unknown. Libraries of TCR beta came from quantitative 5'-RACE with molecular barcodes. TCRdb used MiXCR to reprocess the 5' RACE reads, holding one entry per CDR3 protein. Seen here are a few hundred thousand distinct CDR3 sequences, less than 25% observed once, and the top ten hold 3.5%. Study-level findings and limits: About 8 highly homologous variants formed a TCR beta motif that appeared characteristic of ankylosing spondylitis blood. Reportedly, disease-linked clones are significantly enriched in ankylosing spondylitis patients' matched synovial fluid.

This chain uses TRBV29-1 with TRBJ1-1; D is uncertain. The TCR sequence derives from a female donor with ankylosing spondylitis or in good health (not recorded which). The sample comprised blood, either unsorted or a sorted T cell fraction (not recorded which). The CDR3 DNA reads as TGCAGCGTTGGGTTTTTGAGCGGTTGGTACACTGAAGCTTTCTTT. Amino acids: CSVGFLSGWYTEAFF.